One TCR beta chain is described in this entry. The antigen is unknown. TCRdb keeps only in-frame clones here, not all; method: immunoSEQ multiplex PCR. The profile covers around 400,000 clones, with 80% to 90% appearing a single time and around 7% taken by the ten largest. The V gene lost 5 bases and the J gene lost 4 bases, with 15 bases spanning the gap. Looked up from germline, CDR1 is SGHTA and CDR2 is FQGTGA. The CDR3 extends over 15 amino acids. Treatment given: 15 to 20 received Ad26.COV2.S at low or high dose, single or two shots; about 5 received placebo; per-sample allocation not given. Repertoires come from day 63 after the first vaccine or placebo injection. An Ad26 vector expressing Wuhan-strain SARS-CoV-2 spike served as the vaccine. The data were taken from a study of Ad26.COV2.S vaccination and SARS-CoV-2 variants. As for the study in general: The vaccine Ad26.COV2.S was put into the muscle once, or twice with 56 days between. Study results and caveats: With respect to non-spike TCR breadth, vaccine and placebo recipients were similar.

The sequences come from peripheral blood, collected in a trial of Ad26.COV2.S vaccine versus placebo. The chain is built from TRBV7-3 and TRBJ2-1, with unresolved D. The sequence derives from a person aged 18 to 65 who received the Ad26.COV2.S COVID-19 vaccine or a placebo. CDR3 sequence (DNA): TGTGCCAGCAGCCTCTATACCGGTTTGTACAATGAGCAGTTCTTC. Translated: CASSLYTGLYNEQFF.